The 32 T cell receptor beta chains given below trace back to one sample, sequenced in a study of shared clonotypes between healthy human individuals (dated by TCRdb to 2020 to 2022). Libraries were made using the immunoSEQ multiplex PCR assay. The clones in this table, taken by TCRdb from immuneACCESS, are in-frame only. Not every clone is retained; where verified, under half of the shortfall comes from an unresolved V gene, and the cause of the rest is unknown. The sample table contains under 1,900,000 clones; only one count was recorded for just under 99% of them. The ten largest clones capture around 0.38% of the sample. Sequencing was done on a sample of naive CD4+ T cells sorted from blood. The cell subset or site label on this specimen signifies: CD45RA+ positively selected. The receptors were gathered from a man younger than 40 in good health.

V is TRBV5-1 and J is TRBJ1-3; 11 bases line up with TRBD1. Per the germline V gene, CDR1 is SGHRS and CDR2 is YFSETQ. The CDR3 length is 17 residues. The V and J ends lost 1 base and 0 bases, in that order; junction bases with no gene match: 3. The CDR3 nucleotides read TGCGCCAGCAGCTTGACGGGACAGGGGGGCTCTGGAAACACCATATATTTT. It encodes CASSLTGQGGSGNTIYF. The full variable domain, with the rest looked up from reference TRBV5-1 and TRBJ1-3, is KAGVTQTPRYLIKTRGQQVTLSCSPISGHRSVSWYQQTPGQGLQFLFEYFSETQRNKGNFPGRFSGRQFSNSRSEMNVSTLELGDSALYLCASSLTGQGGSGNTIYFGEGSWLTVV.

This chain uses TRBV10-3 with TRBJ2-7; the D is unclear. The CDR3 length is 14 residues. Germline V lookup: CDR1 ENHRY, CDR2 SYGVKD. Deletions cut 8 bases from V and 0 bases from J, with 14 bases between. CDR3 DNA sequence: TGTGCCATCCGGTCGACGTGGAGCTCCTACGAGCAGTACTTC. Encoded protein: CAIRSTWSSYEQYF.

The genes are TRBV9 and TRBJ1-1; the D gene is possibly TRBD1 (5 bases). This CDR3 has 17 residues. V was cut by 0 bases and J by 0 bases, with 15 bases left in between. The V gene's germline CDR1 is SGDLS and CDR2 YYNGEE. CDR3 sequence: CASSVVAGTLMNTEAFF. CDR3 DNA: TGTGCCAGCAGCGTAGTGGCAGGGACTCTCATGAACACTGAAGCTTTCTTT.

This chain's CDR3 is CAISVSGTEYEAFF. The CDR3 DNA is TGTGCCATCAGTGTATCCGGGACAGAGTATGAAGCTTTCTTT. The rearrangement links TRBV10-3 to TRBJ1-1; 7 bases map to TRBD1. The CDR3 loop spans 14 amino acids. The germline V gene has CDR1 ENHRY and CDR2 SYGVKD. After removal of 4 bases from V and 7 bases from J, the junction contained 9 bases not matched to a gene.

J is TRBJ2-6 and V is TRBV28; D unresolved. Trimming pared 4 bases from V and 0 bases from J, leaving 10 bases between. This CDR3 is built from 16 residues. CDR1 and CDR2 (germline): MDHEN, SYDVKM. In DNA, the CDR3 is TGTGCCAGCAGTTCGGTGTCCCTCTCTGGGGCCAACGTCCTGACTTTC. This sequence encodes CASSSVSLSGANVLTF.

This chain joins TRBV5-1 and TRBJ1-1; tentatively, D is TRBD1 (6 bases). V was clipped by 1 base and J by 6 bases, with 13 bases between them. The germline CDR1 and CDR2 sequences are SGHRS and YFSETQ. The CDR3 covers 14 residues. The CDR3 sequence is CASSLRGGVSEAFF. The CDR3 DNA follows: TGCGCCAGCAGCTTGAGAGGGGGAGTTTCTGAAGCTTTCTTT.

The chain employs TRBV9 and TRBJ2-2; 9 bases fit TRBD1. Germline V lookup: CDR1 SGDLS, CDR2 YYNGEE. J gave up 0 bases and V 4 bases, and 4 bases lay outside the gene matches. CDR3 size: 16 residues. Here the CDR3 DNA reads TGTGCCAGCAGCTTCTGGGACAGGGCGAACACCGGGGAGCTGTTTTTT. Its protein is CASSFWDRANTGELFF.

The V gene is TRBV7-8, the J gene TRBJ2-7; D might be TRBD2 (6 bases). Deletions cut 1 base from V and 2 bases from J, with 15 bases between. From germline, CDR1 is SGHVS and CDR2 FQNEAQ. CDR3 length: 16 residues. The CDR3 DNA is TGTGCCAGCAGCTTAGGAAGCGGGCGAGTCGCCTACGAGCAGTACTTC. This sequence encodes CASSLGSGRVAYEQYF.

The gene calls are TRBV7-6 and TRBJ2-1; 10 bases align to TRBD2. CDR1 SGHVS and CDR2 FNYEAQ come from the germline V gene. J gave up 2 bases and V 4 bases, and 5 bases lay outside the gene matches. The CDR3 loop spans 16 amino acids. Here the CDR3 reads CASSWASGSAYNEQFF. The CDR3 coding sequence is TGTGCCAGCAGCTGGGCTAGCGGGAGCGCCTACAATGAGCAGTTCTTC.

As regards this clone: Other DNA variants within this sample encode the same CDR3. The chain carries TRBV9 and TRBJ2-3, with D unclear. In germline, CDR1 is SGDLS, CDR2 YYNGEE. This CDR3 region has 15 residues. V was shortened by 0 bases and J by 0 bases, with 8 bases between the two germline ends. The CDR3 here is CASSVVGTSTDTQYF. For the CDR3, the DNA is TGTGCCAGCAGCGTAGTCGGAACTAGCACAGATACGCAGTATTTT.

The J gene is TRBJ1-2, the V gene TRBV5-8, with a possible D match to TRBD1 (5 bases). Germline V gene sequence: CDR1 SGHTS, CDR2 YDEGEE. V lost 3 bases and J 8 bases, leaving 20 bases between the germline ends. The CDR3 totals 15 residues. For the CDR3, the DNA is TGTGCCAGCAGCTCGGTCCCATGGCAGGGAAACGGCTACACCTTC. This encodes CASSSVPWQGNGYTF.

The rearrangement uses TRBV27 and TRBJ2-1; 16 bases fit TRBD2. This CDR3 is built from 16 residues. Germline CDR1 and CDR2: MNHEY and SMNVEV (reference sequence). Germline trimming cut 5 bases from V and 10 bases from J; bases unmatched to any gene: 8. For the CDR3, the DNA is TGTGCCAGCAGTCAGGGACTAGCGGGAGGGCCGAGGGAGCAGTTCTTC. Amino acids: CASSQGLAGGPREQFF.

This clone is a singleton in its sample. The chain's CDR3 is CASSLKPRGSNQPQHF. Here the CDR3 DNA reads TGTGCCAGCAGTTTAAAGCCCAGGGGGAGCAATCAGCCCCAGCATTTT. This sequence joins TRBV27 and TRBJ1-5; 7 positions match TRBD1. V was pared by 2 bases and J by 1 base, with 5 bases of the junction left unmatched. The CDR3 length is 16 residues. The germline V gene encodes CDR1 MNHEY and CDR2 SMNVEV (reference sequence).

This chain uses TRBV29-1 with TRBJ2-1; D remains unclear. CDR1 and CDR2 from the germline V gene are SQVTM and ANQGSEA. The CDR3 has 13 amino acids. The V gene lost 4 bases and the J gene lost 0 bases, with 7 bases spanning the gap. Here the CDR3 reads CSVASVSYNEQFF. CDR3 bases: TGCAGCGTTGCCAGCGTCTCCTACAATGAGCAGTTCTTC.

The genes are TRBV28 and TRBJ1-5; tentatively, D is TRBD1 (6 bases). The germline V and J ends were trimmed by 6 bases and 4 bases, with 13 bases remaining between them. The CDR3 length is 14 residues. Germline V gene lookup returns CDR1 MDHEN and CDR2 SYDVKM. CDR3 bases: TGTGCCAGCAGACGACGAGGGGGGAATCAGCCCCAGCATTTT. Translated: CASRRRGGNQPQHF.

This clone was observed once. The chain carries TRBV11-3 and TRBJ2-7; a weak D match, TRBD2 (6 bases). The V end was cut by 1 base, the J end by 12 bases, with 13 bases between. The CDR3 sequence is 12 residues long. The germline gives CDR1 SGHNT, CDR2 YENEEA. For the CDR3, the DNA is TGTGCCAGCAGCTTAGGGTTGGGGAGGAGGTACTTC. Protein sequence: CASSLGLGRRYF. The complete variable domain, with remaining parts taken from reference TRBV11-3 and TRBJ2-7, reads EAGVVQSPRYKIIEKKQPVAFWCNPISGHNTLYWYLQNLGQGPELLIRYENEEAVDDSQLPKDRFSAERLKGVDSTLKIQPAELGDSAVYLCASSLGLGRRYFGPGTRLTVT.

This clone has a single count. The chain couples TRBV25-1 to TRBJ2-1; D unclear. Per germline, CDR1 MGHDK and CDR2 SYGVNS. Trimming pared 1 base from V and 7 bases from J, leaving 17 bases between. CDR3 length: 16 residues. In nucleotides, the CDR3 is TGTGCCAGCAGTGAATTTGTCCGGTCGGGTCGGAATGAGCAGTTCTTC. This translates into CASSEFVRSGRNEQFF.

The rearrangement uses TRBV18 and TRBJ2-5, with 10 bases identical to TRBD2. CDR1 and CDR2 from the germline V gene are KGHSH and LQKENI. The ends lost 0 bases at V and 4 bases at J; junction bases unmatched: 2. CDR3 length equals 15 residues. This chain's CDR3 is CASSPPLAGAETQYF. CDR3 in DNA: TGTGCCAGCTCACCACCGCTAGCGGGAGCAGAGACCCAGTACTTC. Full variable domain (remainder filled in from reference TRBV18 and TRBJ2-5): NAGVMQNPRHLVRRRGQEARLRCSPMKGHSHVYWYRQLPEEGLKFMVYLQKENIIDESGMPKERFSAEFPKEGPSILRIQQVVRGDSAAYFCASSPPLAGAETQYFGPGTRLLVL.

V and J are TRBV5-1 and TRBJ1-5; 8 nucleotides line up with TRBD1. The CDR3 runs to 14 residues. The V and J ends lost 4 bases and 6 bases, in that order; junction bases with no gene match: 6. CDR1 is SGHRS and CDR2 is YFSETQ in the germline V gene. The CDR3 here is CASSRGTGGQPQHF. The DNA of the CDR3 is TGCGCCAGCAGCCGGGGGACAGGAGGTCAGCCCCAGCATTTT.

V usage is TRBV6-6 and J usage is TRBJ1-5, with TRBD1 matching over 9 bases. This CDR3 has 14 amino acids. The V gene's germline CDR1 is MNHNY and CDR2 SVGAGI (reference sequence). Trimming took 5 bases from V and 4 from J; bases not matched to a gene: 3. The CDR3 reads CASSRDRENQPQHF. DNA for the CDR3: TGTGCCAGCAGTAGGGACAGGGAAAATCAGCCCCAGCATTTT.

The genes are TRBV5-1 and TRBJ2-7; maybe TRBD2 (8 bases). Trimming cost V 7 bases and J 6 bases, with 20 bases left between them. Germline CDR1 SGHRS, CDR2 YFSETQ. This CDR3 has 14 residues. CDR3 region: CASSGGSGTVEQYF. In DNA form, the CDR3 reads TGCGCCAGCTCAGGGGGTAGCGGGACGGTCGAGCAGTACTTC.

The rearrangement links TRBV6-5 to TRBJ2-5; perhaps TRBD1 as D (6 bases). The length of the CDR3 is 14 residues. The germline V and J ends were trimmed by 0 bases and 6 bases, with 11 bases remaining between them. Germline V gives CDR1 MNHEY, CDR2 SVGAGI. CDR3 residues: CASSYSLGTKTQYF. CDR3 sequence (DNA): TGTGCCAGCAGTTACTCGCTGGGGACAAAGACCCAGTACTTC.

This chain uses TRBV6-6 with TRBJ2-7; the D is unclear. The V end lost 2 bases, the J end lost 5 bases, and 13 bases lay between the germline ends. From germline, CDR1 is MNHNY and CDR2 SVGAGI (reference sequence). This CDR3 comprises 14 residues. Here the CDR3 reads CASSYGWDPDEQYF. DNA of the CDR3: TGTGCCAGCAGTTACGGTTGGGATCCCGACGAGCAGTACTTC.

The gene calls are TRBV19 and TRBJ1-1; D is uncertain. V gave up 6 bases and J gave up 4 bases, with 12 bases separating them. The CDR3 has 13 residues. CDR1 LNHDA and CDR2 SQIVND come from the germline V gene (reference sequence). The CDR3 DNA is TGTGCCAGTAGGCTGAACGTTCGCACTGAAGCTTTCTTT. Encoded protein: CASRLNVRTEAFF.

The chain combines TRBV6-5 with TRBJ2-1; TRBD2 aligns across 9 bases. With 6 bases clipped from V and 4 bases from J, the junction kept 7 bases outside the gene matches. Germline assignment: CDR1 MNHEY and CDR2 SVGAGI. This CDR3 contains 15 residues. The CDR3 spells CASSNSGSGYNEQFF. The CDR3 bases are TGTGCCAGCAGCAATAGCGGGAGTGGGTACAATGAGCAGTTCTTC.

As for this clone: The same CDR3 is also encoded by other DNA sequences in this sample. The chain recombines TRBV19 with TRBJ2-3, with 9 nucleotides matching TRBD1. Trimming cost V 8 bases and J 3 bases; bases outside gene matches: 6. Germline lookup yields CDR1 LNHDA and CDR2 SQIVND (reference sequence). The CDR3 is 14 residues long. CDR3 DNA: TGTGCCAGTCGGAACAGGGGGCGTACAGATACGCAGTATTTT. This codes for CASRNRGRTDTQYF.

The chain has TRBV29-1 and TRBJ2-7; D might be TRBD2 (6 bases). The germline V and J ends were trimmed by 3 bases and 5 bases, with 14 bases remaining between them. Per the germline V gene, CDR1 is SQVTM and CDR2 is ANQGSEA. The CDR3 spans 13 residues. The chain's CDR3 is CSVDYLGGDEQYF. CDR3 sequence (DNA): TGCAGCGTTGATTATTTAGGCGGGGACGAGCAGTACTTC.

The chain joins TRBV6-1 to TRBJ2-1, with a tentative D call TRBD2 (6 bases). The germline V and J ends were trimmed by 6 bases and 9 bases, with 18 bases remaining between them. Per the germline V gene, CDR1 is MNHNS and CDR2 is SASEGT. This CDR3 contains 14 residues. CDR3 DNA sequence: TGTGCCAGCAGCCTCAGGGTTTCCGGGAGTGAGCAGTTCTTC. This sequence encodes CASSLRVSGSEQFF.

V gene TRBV19 combines with J gene TRBJ2-7; TRBD2 aligns across 7 bases. After removal of 3 bases from V and 9 bases from J, the junction contained 8 bases not matched to a gene. Germline CDR1 LNHDA, CDR2 SQIVND (reference sequence). The CDR3 is 13 residues long. CDR3 sequence reads: CASSMGGLGRQYF. The CDR3 region has the DNA TGTGCCAGTAGTATGGGAGGGCTCGGAAGGCAGTACTTC.

J is TRBJ2-1 and V is TRBV5-4; 10 nucleotides match TRBD2. The CDR3 loop spans 16 amino acids. J was trimmed by 5 bases and V by 1 base; bases with no gene match: 6. Germline V gene data show CDR1 as SGHNT and CDR2 as YYREEE (reference sequence). CDR3 DNA sequence: TGTGCCAGCAGCTTGTTGGCTAGCGGGAGCCACAATGAGCAGTTCTTC. This translates into CASSLLASGSHNEQFF.

The chain uses TRBV18 and TRBJ1-5; D not certain. This CDR3 comprises 17 residues. V lost 0 bases, J lost 5 bases, and 17 bases lay in between. CDR1 is KGHSH and CDR2 is LQKENI in the germline V gene. CDR3 region: CASSPPPVPGLDQPQHF. In nucleotides, the CDR3 is TGTGCCAGCTCACCACCCCCGGTCCCAGGCCTGGATCAGCCCCAGCATTTT.

The chain recombines TRBV2 with TRBJ2-2; D is possibly TRBD1 (6 bases). Germline CDR1 SNHLY, CDR2 FYNNEI. There are 15 residues in the CDR3. Trimming shortened V by 6 bases and J by 5 bases, and 16 bases separated the two germline ends. CDR3 region: CASRTFGQITGELFF. The CDR3 nucleotides read TGTGCCAGCAGGACTTTCGGACAGATTACCGGGGAGCTGTTTTTT.